Listed here are 20 T cell receptor beta chains from one sample, sequenced in a study of circulating and synovial CD4+ cells in juvenile arthritis. Libraries were prepared by immunoSEQ multiplex PCR; TCRdb keeps only in-frame clonotypes and omits some of them. The sample holds about 32,000 clones, 90% to 95% seen once. Source material: CD4+ T cells from blood. The receptors here all came from a human donor with juvenile idiopathic arthritis.

Only one count was recorded for this clone. This chain links TRBV7-9 with TRBJ2-7, with D hard to call. Germline CDR1 is SEHNR and CDR2 is FQNEAQ (reference sequence). The V end lost 5 bases, the J end lost 0 bases, and 11 bases lay between the germline ends. CDR3 length equals 14 residues. CDR3 coding DNA: TGTGCCAGCAGCCCCCAGCGTGACTCCTACGAGCAGTACTTC. It translates to CASSPQRDSYEQYF.

The rearrangement joins TRBV6-6 to TRBJ2-7, with 9 bases that match TRBD2. J lost 6 bases, V lost 8 bases, and 11 bases had no gene match. This CDR3 is 14 amino acids long. Looked up from germline, CDR1 is MNHNY and CDR2 is SVGAGI (reference sequence). CDR3: CASPPAGGPREQYF. CDR3 nucleotide sequence: TGTGCCAGCCCCCCAGCGGGGGGCCCCCGCGAGCAGTACTTC.

This clone was observed a few times. The rearrangement uses TRBV29-1 and TRBJ1-2; 8 nucleotides match TRBD1. The CDR3 covers 12 residues. Per the germline V gene, CDR1 is SQVTM and CDR2 is ANQGSEA. The ends lost 7 bases at V and 5 bases at J; junction bases unmatched: 6. The DNA for the CDR3 is TGCAGCGGGGGACAGGAAATTTATGGCTACACCTTC. This gives the protein CSGGQEIYGYTF.

The chain joins TRBV6-6 to TRBJ1-5, with 8 positions matching TRBD1. CDR3 length equals 15 residues. The V gene's germline CDR1 is MNHNY and CDR2 SVGAGI (reference sequence). J gave up 3 bases and V 3 bases, and 4 bases lay outside the gene matches. In DNA form, the CDR3 reads TGTGCCAGCAGTTATGGACAGGGTAACAATCAGCCCCAGCATTTT. This codes for CASSYGQGNNQPQHF.

V is TRBV30 and J is TRBJ2-1; TRBD2 matches 10 bases. The J segment lost 6 bases and the V segment lost 4 bases, leaving 6 bases of the junction unmatched. Germline V lookup: CDR1 GTSNPN, CDR2 SVGIG (reference sequence). CDR3 length: 14 amino acids. The CDR3: CAWMSSGSGNEQFF. The CDR3 nucleotides read TGTGCCTGGATGTCTAGCGGGAGCGGCAATGAGCAGTTCTTC.

The gene calls are TRBV10-3 and TRBJ2-3; 7 nucleotides match TRBD2. The CDR3 has 16 amino acids. Germline CDR1 and CDR2: ENHRY and SYGVKD. Losses at the gene ends were 0 bases for V and 0 bases for J; bases not matched to a gene: 3. CDR3 DNA sequence: TGTGCCATCAGTGAGTCGGCGGGGGAAAGCACAGATACGCAGTATTTT. It codes for CAISESAGESTDTQYF.

The rearrangement joins TRBV30 to TRBJ1-1; D not certain. The CDR3 totals 9 residues. Germline V gene lookup returns CDR1 GTSNPN and CDR2 SVGIG (reference sequence). The ends were cut back, 7 bases at V and 5 bases at J, with 5 bases in the middle. The CDR3 here is CASSTEAFF. As DNA, the CDR3 is TGTGCCTCCAGTACTGAAGCTTTCTTT.

The chain couples TRBV7-7 to TRBJ2-5; TRBD1 agrees at 10 bases. The CDR3 consists of 14 residues. Germline V gene data show CDR1 as SSHAT and CDR2 as FNYEAQ (reference sequence). V was pared by 2 bases and J by 9 bases, with 6 bases of the junction left unmatched. The CDR3 DNA is TGTGCCAGCAGCTTAACAGGGGACAGGGGTCCCCAGTACTTC. This translates into CASSLTGDRGPQYF.

This chain uses TRBV5-1 with TRBJ2-2; TRBD1 might be the D (6 bases). The germline gives CDR1 SGHRS, CDR2 YFSETQ. V gave up 0 bases and J gave up 8 bases, with 11 bases separating them. The CDR3 has 14 residues. Here the CDR3 reads CASSLDRESGELFF. The CDR3 DNA is TGCGCCAGCAGCTTGGACAGGGAGTCGGGGGAGCTGTTTTTT.

The genes are TRBV6-5 and TRBJ2-1, with D maybe TRBD2 (6 bases). The CDR3 is 16 residues long. Trimming stripped 0 bases from V and 8 bases from J, with 17 bases between. In germline, CDR1 is MNHEY, CDR2 SVGAGI. The CDR3 sequence: CASSYSRRDTIDEQFF. In DNA, the CDR3 is TGTGCCAGCAGTTACTCGAGGCGGGATACGATCGATGAGCAGTTCTTC.

This clone was recorded only once. The rearrangement uses TRBV11-1 and TRBJ2-3, with TRBD2 identical over 9 bases. The ends lost 5 bases at V and 2 bases at J; junction bases unmatched: 8. This CDR3 comprises 16 residues. CDR1 and CDR2 (germline): SGHAT, FQDESV (reference sequence). The CDR3 DNA is TGTGCCAGCAGCCCCCGGCTAGCGGGGAACACAGATACGCAGTATTTT. It translates to CASSPRLAGNTDTQYF.

V usage is TRBV7-9 and J usage is TRBJ2-5, with D perhaps TRBD2 (6 bases). CDR1 SEHNR and CDR2 FQNEAQ come from the germline V gene (reference sequence). The CDR3 loop spans 16 amino acids. Trimming cost V 4 bases and J 7 bases, with 22 bases left between them. The CDR3 bases are TGTGCCAGCAGCTCCGGCGGGACCCGACGGTTCGGGACCCAGTACTTC. Translating gives CASSSGGTRRFGTQYF. The full variable domain, its missing parts supplied by reference TRBV7-9 and TRBJ2-5, is DTGVSQNPRHKITKRGQNVTFRCDPISEHNRLYWYRQTLGQGPEFLTYFQNEAQLEKSRLLSDRFSAERPKGSFSTLEIQRTEQGDSAMYLCASSSGGTRRFGTQYFGPGTRLLVL.

This clone was picked up one time. This chain joins TRBV30 and TRBJ2-7, with D tentatively TRBD2 (5 bases). V was clipped by 4 bases and J by 3 bases, with 16 bases between them. The CDR3 runs 14 residues. Per the germline V gene, CDR1 is GTSNPN and CDR2 is SVGIG (reference sequence). The CDR3 loop reads CAWTAAGGRYEQYF. CDR3 DNA sequence: TGTGCCTGGACAGCGGCTGGAGGACGCTACGAGCAGTACTTC.

The CDR3 sequence: CASSQPEYYEQYF. CDR3 sequence (DNA): TGCGCCAGCAGCCAACCCGAGTACTACGAGCAGTACTTC. The V and J genes are TRBV4-1 and TRBJ2-7; D is unresolved. There are 13 residues in the CDR3. Trimming removed 2 bases from V and 3 bases from J, with 8 bases in between. Germline V CDR1 and CDR2: MGHRA, YSYEKL.

V gene TRBV19 combines with J gene TRBJ1-2; D gene uncertain. Trimming removed 0 bases at V and 5 bases at J, with 7 bases between. The CDR3 is 13 amino acids. Looked up from germline, CDR1 is LNHDA and CDR2 is SQIVND (reference sequence). CDR3 sequence (DNA): TGTGCCAGTAGTATAGATAGTCTATATGGCTACACCTTC. Its protein product is CASSIDSLYGYTF.

The rearrangement uses TRBV10-3 and TRBJ1-5; perhaps TRBD1 as D (6 bases). CDR1 and CDR2 from the germline V gene are ENHRY and SYGVKD. The CDR3 has 13 residues. V lost 7 bases and J lost 7, with 14 bases in between. CDR3 sequence (DNA): TGTGCCATCACCACAGGGTTCGGGCAGCCCCAGCATTTT. Encoded protein: CAITTGFGQPQHF.

The J gene is TRBJ1-1, the V gene TRBV2; D remains unclear. The CDR3 covers 15 residues. Trimming took off 3 bases at V and 1 base at J, with 12 bases between the two ends. The germline V gene has CDR1 SNHLY and CDR2 FYNNEI. This chain's CDR3 is CASSDRGGPNTEAFF. DNA for the CDR3: TGTGCCAGCAGTGATCGTGGAGGACCGAACACTGAAGCTTTCTTT.

The rearrangement uses TRBV6-5 and TRBJ1-1; a weak D match, TRBD1 (5 bases). The CDR3 runs to 16 residues. The V end lost 2 bases, the J end lost 2 bases, and 15 bases lay between the germline ends. Germline-derived CDR1 and CDR2 are MNHEY and SVGAGI. CDR3 nucleotides: TGTGCCAGCAGTTACGGGGCCGGGGGGGTTAACACTGAAGCTTTCTTT. This gives the protein CASSYGAGGVNTEAFF.

This clone was seen a single time. The CDR3 DNA sequence: TGTGCCAGCAGTTTCCCAGACCCGGACTACACAGATACGCAGTATTTT. Translated: CASSFPDPDYTDTQYF. V gene TRBV28 combines with J gene TRBJ2-3; a weak D match, TRBD2 (6 bases). The V end lost 3 bases, the J end lost 2 bases, and 15 bases lay between the germline ends. The CDR3 sequence is 16 residues long. Germline V gene data show CDR1 as MDHEN and CDR2 as SYDVKM.

This rearrangement joins TRBV19 to TRBJ2-7, with D unclear. Trimming pared 8 bases from V and 3 bases from J, leaving 5 bases between. CDR1 LNHDA and CDR2 SQIVND come from the germline V gene (reference sequence). The CDR3 has 10 amino acids. CDR3 bases: TGTGCCAGTGGCAACTACGAGCAGTACTTC. Amino acid sequence: CASGNYEQYF.